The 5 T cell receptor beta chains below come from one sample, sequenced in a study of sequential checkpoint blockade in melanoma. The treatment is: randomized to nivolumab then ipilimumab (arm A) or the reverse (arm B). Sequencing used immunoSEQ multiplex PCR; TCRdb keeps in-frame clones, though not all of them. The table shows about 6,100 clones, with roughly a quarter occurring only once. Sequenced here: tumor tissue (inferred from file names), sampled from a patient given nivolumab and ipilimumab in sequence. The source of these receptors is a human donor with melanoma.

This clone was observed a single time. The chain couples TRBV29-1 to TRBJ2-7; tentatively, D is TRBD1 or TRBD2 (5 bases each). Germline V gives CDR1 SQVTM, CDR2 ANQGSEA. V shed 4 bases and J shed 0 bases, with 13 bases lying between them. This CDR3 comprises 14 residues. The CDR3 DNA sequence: TGCAGCGTTGGGACACGAGGGGTCTCCTACGAGCAGTACTTC. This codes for CSVGTRGVSYEQYF.

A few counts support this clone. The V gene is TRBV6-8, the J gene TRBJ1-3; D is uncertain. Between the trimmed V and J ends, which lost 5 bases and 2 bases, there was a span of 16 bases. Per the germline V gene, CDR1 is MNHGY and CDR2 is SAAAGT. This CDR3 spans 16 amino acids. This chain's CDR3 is CASSGREGTAGNTIYF. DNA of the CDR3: TGTGCCAGCAGTGGCCGGGAGGGAACGGCTGGAAACACCATATATTTT.

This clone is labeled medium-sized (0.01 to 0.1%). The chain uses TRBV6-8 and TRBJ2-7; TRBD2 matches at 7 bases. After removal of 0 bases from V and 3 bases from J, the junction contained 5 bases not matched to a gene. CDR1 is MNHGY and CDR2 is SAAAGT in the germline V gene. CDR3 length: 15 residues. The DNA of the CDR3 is TGTGCCAGCAGTTACTCCGGCGAGCGGGGCTACGAGCAGTACTTC. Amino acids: CASSYSGERGYEQYF.

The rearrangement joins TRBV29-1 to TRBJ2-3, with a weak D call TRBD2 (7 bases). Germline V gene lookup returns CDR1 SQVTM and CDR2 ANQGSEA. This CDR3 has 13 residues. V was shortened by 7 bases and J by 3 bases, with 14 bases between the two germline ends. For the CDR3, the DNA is TGCAGCGAAGGGGGGGCCGGGACAGATACGCAGTATTTT. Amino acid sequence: CSEGGAGTDTQYF.

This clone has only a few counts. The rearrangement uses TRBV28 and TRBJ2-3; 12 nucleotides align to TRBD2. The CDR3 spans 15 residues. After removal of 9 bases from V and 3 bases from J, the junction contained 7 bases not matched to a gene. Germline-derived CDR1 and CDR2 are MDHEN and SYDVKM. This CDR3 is CASSPTSGRTDTQYF. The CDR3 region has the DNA TGTGCCAGTTCCCCCACTAGCGGGAGGACAGATACGCAGTATTTT.